This TCR beta chain was obtained from a study of blood T cell repertoires in COVID-19. Study details: Acute and convalescent COVID-19 samples came from the United States, Italy and Spain. Nucleic acid was either cDNA or gDNA, and it came from T cells, B-cell-depleted T cells, or PBMCs.

Authors' processing steps: Estimation of nucleated cell counts relied on the amplification of reference gene primers. Sequencing used immunoSEQ multiplex PCR; TCRdb keeps in-frame clones, though not all of them. That table gives V, J and clone size, and the DNA gave D and trimming. The sample shows 380,000 or so clones, around 90% of them seen only once. Looked up from germline, CDR1 is LNHDA and CDR2 is SQIVND (reference sequence). CDR3 length: 15 amino acids. V was shortened by 6 bases and J by 8 bases, with 19 bases between the two germline ends. The source is a man in his forties with acute or convalescent COVID-19. The chain combines TRBV19 with TRBJ1-4; D is undetermined. Sample: peripheral blood. The CDR3: CASRAWAPGEEKLFF. The DNA for the CDR3 is TGTGCCAGTAGGGCATGGGCACCCGGGGAGGAAAAACTGTTTTTT.